Below are 10 T cell receptor beta chains sequenced from a single sample in a study of technical replicates of blood from four donors. TCRdb keeps only in-frame clones here, not all; method: immunoSEQ multiplex PCR. The table has approximately 77,000 clones, 85% to 95% seen once. Source material: T cells isolated from PBMCs. The receptor set was obtained from a human donor in good health.

The V call is TRBV5-1, the J call TRBJ2-7; D gene unclear. The CDR3 contains 13 residues. Between the trimmed V and J ends, which lost 0 bases and 6 bases, there was a span of 10 bases. CDR1 and CDR2 from the germline V gene are SGHRS and YFSETQ. CDR3 sequence (DNA): TGCGCCAGCAGCTTGGCCCGGTATAGCGAGCAGTACTTC. Translation: CASSLARYSEQYF. The whole variable domain, remainder taken from reference TRBV5-1 and TRBJ2-7, is KAGVTQTPRYLIKTRGQQVTLSCSPISGHRSVSWYQQTPGQGLQFLFEYFSETQRNKGNFPGRFSGRQFSNSRSEMNVSTLELGDSALYLCASSLARYSEQYFGPGTRLTVT.

The chain carries TRBV15 and TRBJ2-1; 8 nucleotides line up with TRBD2. This CDR3 comprises 19 residues. Germline CDR1 LNHNV, CDR2 YYDKDF (reference sequence). V shed 0 bases and J 2 bases; nucleotides not matched to a gene: 12. The DNA for the CDR3 is TGTGCCACCAGCAGAGATTCTTCCGATAGCGGGAAAACCTACAATGAGCAGTTCTTC. Translated: CATSRDSSDSGKTYNEQFF.

A single count supports this clone. The chain joins TRBV7-2 to TRBJ1-5; no definite D call. Germline lookup yields CDR1 SGHTA and CDR2 FQGNSA. The CDR3 runs to 13 residues. Between the trimmed V and J ends, which lost 1 base and 6 bases, there was a span of 7 bases. The DNA of the CDR3 is TGTGCCAGCAGCTTAGTGTCCGTTCAGCCCCAGCATTTT. This encodes CASSLVSVQPQHF.

The J gene is TRBJ1-5, the V gene TRBV4-1, with no clear D. V was clipped by 0 bases and J by 6 bases, with 12 bases between them. The germline CDR1 and CDR2 sequences are MGHRA and YSYEKL. The CDR3 extends over 15 amino acids. CDR3 in amino acids: CASSQDLQRGQPQHF. In DNA form, the CDR3 reads TGCGCCAGCAGCCAAGATTTACAGCGGGGTCAGCCCCAGCATTTT.

This chain connects TRBV5-6 to TRBJ1-3; 7 nucleotides align to TRBD1. The germline gives CDR1 SGHDT, CDR2 YYEEEE. The CDR3 sequence is 17 residues long. V lost 4 bases, J lost 4 bases, and 14 bases stayed unmatched. The CDR3 loop is CASSPLDRTKFGNTIYF. The CDR3 nucleotides are TGTGCCAGCAGCCCTTTGGACAGGACAAAGTTCGGAAACACCATATATTTT.

This chain connects TRBV29-1 to TRBJ2-7, with 12 bases that match TRBD1. V lost 2 bases, J lost 5 bases, and 7 bases stayed unmatched. From germline, CDR1 is SQVTM and CDR2 ANQGSEA. This CDR3 has 15 residues. The CDR3 nucleotides read TGCAGCGTTGAAATTGGGACAGGGGGCCGGAACGAGCAGTACTTC. Translating gives CSVEIGTGGRNEQYF.

The chain employs TRBV9 and TRBJ2-7, with D perhaps matching TRBD2 (6 bases). The V end lost 2 bases, the J end lost 1 base, and 16 bases lay between the germline ends. CDR3 length equals 16 residues. CDR1 and CDR2 (germline): SGDLS, YYNGEE. CDR3 nucleotides: TGTGCCAGCAGCGTTAGGGGCGGGACCTCATCCTACGAGCAGTACTTC. Residues: CASSVRGGTSSYEQYF.

V usage is TRBV6-4 and J usage is TRBJ2-1; TRBD2 matches at 15 bases. Losses at the gene ends were 4 bases for V and 4 bases for J; bases not matched to a gene: 5. The CDR3 is made up of 17 amino acids. The germline V gene has CDR1 MRHNA and CDR2 SNTAGT. CDR3 loop: CASSGTSGRAEYNEQFF. CDR3 in DNA: TGTGCCAGCAGTGGGACTAGCGGGAGGGCGGAATACAATGAGCAGTTCTTC.

The genes are TRBV14 and TRBJ1-2; no clear D gene. Between the trimmed V and J ends, which lost 4 bases and 4 bases, there was a span of 7 bases. The CDR3 spans 12 residues. Germline CDR1 and CDR2: SGHDN and FVKESK. This CDR3 reads CASSLSGYGYTF. Written as DNA, the CDR3 is TGTGCCAGCAGCCTGTCCGGCTATGGCTACACCTTC.

CDR3 coding DNA: TGTGCCAGCAGCTTCAGCGGGAGCTCCTACAATGAGCAGTTCTTC. This codes for CASSFSGSSYNEQFF. The chain combines TRBV5-8 with TRBJ2-1; TRBD2 matches at 8 bases. Germline CDR1 is SGHTS and CDR2 is YDEGEE. Trimming removed 2 bases from V and 0 bases from J; junction bases left unmatched: 1. The CDR3 has 15 residues. The full variable domain, in which reference TRBV5-8 and TRBJ2-1 provide the parts outside the CDR3, is EAGVTQSPTHLIKTRGQQATLRCSPISGHTSVYWYQQALGLGLQFLLWYDEGEERNRGNFPPRFSGRQFPNYSSELNVNALELEDSALYLCASSFSGSSYNEQFFGPGTRLTVL.